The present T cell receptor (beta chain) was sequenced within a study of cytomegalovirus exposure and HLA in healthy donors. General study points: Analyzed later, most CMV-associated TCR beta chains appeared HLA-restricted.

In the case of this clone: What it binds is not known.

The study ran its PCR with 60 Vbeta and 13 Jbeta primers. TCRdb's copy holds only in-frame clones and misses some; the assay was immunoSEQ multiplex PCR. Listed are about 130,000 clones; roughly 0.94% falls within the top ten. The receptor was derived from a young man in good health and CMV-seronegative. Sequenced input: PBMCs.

For the CDR3, the DNA is TGTGCCAGCAGCTTATATGTGAGGCCAAATCAGCCCCAGCATTTT. It yields the protein CASSLYVRPNQPQHF. The chain combines TRBV7-2 with TRBJ1-5; the D is unclear. The germline gives CDR1 SGHTA, CDR2 FQGNSA. The CDR3 totals 15 residues. V was pared by 2 bases and J by 4 bases, with 12 bases between. Using reference TRBV7-2 and TRBJ1-5 for the parts outside the CDR3, the full variable domain is GAGVSQSPSNKVTEKGKDVELRCDPISGHTALYWYRQSLGQGLEFLIYFQGNSAPDKSGLPSDRFSAERTGGSVSTLTIQRTQQEDSAVYLCASSLYVRPNQPQHFGDGTRLSIL.